This TCR beta chain is drawn from a study of post-analysis software for immune sequencing data. For this clonotype: Its antigen remains unidentified.

After removal of 4 bases from V and 8 bases from J, the junction contained 8 bases not matched to a gene. CDR3 length: 15 residues. Germline V gene lookup returns CDR1 MNHNY and CDR2 SVGAGI (reference sequence). Unique molecular identifiers were built into the TCR beta cDNA libraries. Via MiXCR, TCRdb re-called the PCR reads, giving one row per CDR3 protein. The repertoire holds some 260,000 distinct CDR3 sequences, with 35% to 40% as singletons. Broader study findings: The five TRBV segments detected at higher frequency in patients than in controls included TRBV5-6, TRBV5-1 and TRBV20-1.

The specimen sequenced was blood. The source of this sequence is a girl aged 10 to 17 with multiple sclerosis. The genes are TRBV6-6 and TRBJ1-2, with 12 positions matching TRBD1. In nucleotides, the CDR3 is TGTGCCAGCAGTTCCGGGACAGGGGGCCTCCGGGGCTACACCTTC. Translation: CASSSGTGGLRGYTF.